This T cell receptor beta chain was observed in a study of T cell responses to AZD1222 COVID-19 vaccine. Germline V gene sequence: CDR1 MDHEN, CDR2 SYDVKM. Trimming removed 3 bases from V and 7 bases from J, with 7 bases in between. The CDR3 spans 12 residues. Assay: immunoSEQ multiplex PCR; the TCRdb copy retains only in-frame clones and omits some. The sample has 110,000 to 150,000 clones, approximately 88% seen once. This chain connects TRBV28 to TRBJ2-1; no firm D call. The source of this sequence is an adult in good health. The sequencing here drew on peripheral blood, taken on day 0 of AZD1222 vaccination. CDR3 in amino acids: CASSFRRNEQFF. CDR3 DNA: TGTGCCAGCAGTTTCCGACGGAATGAGCAGTTCTTC.